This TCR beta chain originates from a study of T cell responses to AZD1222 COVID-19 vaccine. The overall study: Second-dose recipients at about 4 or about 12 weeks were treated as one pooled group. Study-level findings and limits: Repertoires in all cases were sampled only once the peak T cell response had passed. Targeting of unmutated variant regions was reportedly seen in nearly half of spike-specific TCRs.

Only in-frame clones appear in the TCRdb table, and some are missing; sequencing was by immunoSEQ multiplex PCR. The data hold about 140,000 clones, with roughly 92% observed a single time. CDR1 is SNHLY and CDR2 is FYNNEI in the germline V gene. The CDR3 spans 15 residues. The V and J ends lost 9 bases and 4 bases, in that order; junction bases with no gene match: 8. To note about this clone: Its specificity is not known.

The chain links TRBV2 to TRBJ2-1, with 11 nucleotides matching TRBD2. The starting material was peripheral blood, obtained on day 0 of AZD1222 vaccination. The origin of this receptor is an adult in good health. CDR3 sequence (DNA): TGTGCCAGGAGAAACGGGACTAGCGGATACAATGAGCAGTTCTTC. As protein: CARRNGTSGYNEQFF.